These 25 T cell receptor beta chains were sequenced from one sample in a study of shared clonotypes between healthy human individuals. Clones were read by immunoSEQ multiplex PCR, and TCRdb kept only the in-frame ones, dropping some. The table records 2 million to 3 million clones, roughly 93% of them present only once. Sample: naive CD4+ T cells from PBMCs. Subset reported: CD45RA+ positively selected. The receptor source for this set is a man in his late teens or twenties in good health. Some clones in this sample may be carry-over from other donors' samples.

This clone appeared once. The chain recombines TRBV2 with TRBJ1-5; no clear D. The CDR3 is 15 amino acids. Germline-derived CDR1 and CDR2 are SNHLY and FYNNEI. The germline V and J ends were trimmed by 4 bases and 0 bases, with 10 bases remaining between them. The CDR3 DNA is TGTGCCAGCAGTGCTCAATTGCATAGCAATCAGCCCCAGCATTTT. It yields the protein CASSAQLHSNQPQHF.

The chain recombines TRBV5-5 with TRBJ2-7, with 9 bases identical to TRBD1. Losses at the gene ends were 4 bases for V and 1 base for J; bases not matched to a gene: 6. This CDR3 has 15 residues. Germline V gene sequence: CDR1 SGHKS, CDR2 YYEKEE (reference sequence). CDR3 amino acids: CASSGTGTGSYEQYF. In nucleotides, the CDR3 is TGTGCCAGCAGCGGGACCGGGACAGGGTCCTACGAGCAGTACTTC.

The V gene is TRBV7-2, the J gene TRBJ2-1; 9 positions match TRBD2. The CDR3 is made up of 15 amino acids. Per germline, CDR1 SGHTA and CDR2 FQGNSA. The ends lost 1 base at V and 10 bases at J; junction bases unmatched: 8. The CDR3 DNA sequence: TGTGCCAGCAGCTTAGATGGGACTAGCCGCCACGAGCAGTTCTTC. It translates to CASSLDGTSRHEQFF.

CDR3 amino acids: CASRNTGGSDGYTF. The CDR3 DNA reads TGTGCCAGCAGGAATACAGGGGGGTCGGATGGCTACACCTTC. This chain joins TRBV11-2 and TRBJ1-2; 8 nucleotides align to TRBD1. Germline CDR1 SGHAT, CDR2 FQNNGV. Unmatched junction bases numbered 9, after V lost 6 bases and J lost 6 bases. The CDR3 spans 14 residues.

This clone was recorded only once. V and J are TRBV10-3 and TRBJ1-5, with 8 positions matching TRBD1. This CDR3 is built from 14 residues. Germline V gene lookup returns CDR1 ENHRY and CDR2 SYGVKD. J gave up 6 bases and V 2 bases, and 3 bases lay outside the gene matches. CDR3 bases: TGTGCCATCAGTGAGAGACAGGGGAGTCAGCCCCAGCATTTT. Its protein is CAISERQGSQPQHF.

V is TRBV14 and J is TRBJ2-1; 8 positions agree with TRBD1. Per the germline V gene, CDR1 is SGHDN and CDR2 is FVKESK. This CDR3 has 14 amino acids. The V segment lost 6 bases and the J segment 3 bases; nucleotides outside the gene matches: 4. The CDR3 region has the DNA TGTGCCAGCAGTGCCGGACAGGGCTACAATGAGCAGTTCTTC. It encodes CASSAGQGYNEQFF.

J is TRBJ1-1 and V is TRBV7-2, with 7 bases identical to TRBD1. CDR1 SGHTA and CDR2 FQGNSA come from the germline V gene. The CDR3 runs to 15 residues. Unmatched junction bases numbered 7, after V lost 1 base and J lost 5 bases. Here the CDR3 DNA reads TGTGCCAGCAGCTTAGTTTGGCAGGGGGGGACTGAAGCTTTCTTT. This encodes CASSLVWQGGTEAFF.

The chain carries TRBV4-3 and TRBJ2-5; TRBD2 matches at 8 bases. Germline V gene data show CDR1 as LGHNA and CDR2 as YSLEER. The junction had 13 bases not matched to a gene; V was cut back by 4 bases and J by 9 bases. This CDR3 contains 15 residues. CDR3 nucleotide sequence: TGCGCCAGCAGCCCACAGTGGCACTCGGGAGGGGCCCAGTACTTC. It yields the protein CASSPQWHSGGAQYF.

The chain couples TRBV7-8 to TRBJ1-1; D ambiguous. The CDR3 contains 17 residues. Trimming cost V 0 bases and J 0 bases, with 14 bases left between them. Germline V gene lookup returns CDR1 SGHVS and CDR2 FQNEAQ. CDR3 DNA sequence: TGTGCCAGCAGCTTAGCGCGTGGGCAGCACATGAACACTGAAGCTTTCTTT. This translates into CASSLARGQHMNTEAFF.

The chain carries TRBV7-7 and TRBJ1-4, with a tentative D call TRBD1 (5 bases). The germline V gene has CDR1 SSHAT and CDR2 FNYEAQ (reference sequence). This CDR3 has 12 residues. The ends were cut back, 5 bases at V and 11 bases at J, with 12 bases in the middle. CDR3 nucleotides: TGTGCCAGCAGCCCTCGGCGGGGGAAACTGTTTTTT. It encodes CASSPRRGKLFF.

The chain couples TRBV7-2 to TRBJ1-5; perhaps TRBD1 as D (6 bases). Between the trimmed V and J ends, which lost 1 base and 3 bases, there was a span of 19 bases. Germline values: CDR1 SGHTA, CDR2 FQGNSA. This CDR3 is 18 amino acids long. CDR3 bases: TGTGCCAGCAGCTTAGTTCTGGGGGCTGAGCATGTCAATCAGCCCCAGCATTTT. Protein sequence: CASSLVLGAEHVNQPQHF.

J is TRBJ2-2 and V is TRBV9; D gene ambiguous. Trimming removed 0 bases at V and 4 bases at J, with 13 bases between. CDR1 is SGDLS, CDR2 YYNGEE, per germline. The CDR3 loop spans 16 amino acids. This CDR3 is CASSVGVAAFTGELFF. In DNA, the CDR3 is TGTGCCAGCAGCGTAGGCGTGGCAGCCTTCACCGGGGAGCTGTTTTTT.

The chain employs TRBV5-1 and TRBJ2-7; 8 bases are a match to TRBD1. Trimming cost V 6 bases and J 3 bases; bases outside gene matches: 8. This CDR3 is built from 14 residues. Germline CDR1 reads SGHRS; CDR2 reads YFSETQ. The CDR3 loop reads CASNGQGGIYEQYF. The CDR3 DNA sequence: TGCGCCAGCAATGGACAGGGAGGAATCTACGAGCAGTACTTC.

Worth noting for this clone: Other DNA sequences of this sample code for an identical CDR3. The chain couples TRBV27 to TRBJ1-5, with D unresolved. With 6 bases removed from V and 4 bases from J, the gap between germline ends came to 7 bases. This CDR3 spans 12 amino acids. The germline V gene has CDR1 MNHEY and CDR2 SMNVEV (reference sequence). CDR3: CASRERNQPQHF. The DNA for the CDR3 is TGTGCCAGCAGGGAGAGGAATCAGCCCCAGCATTTT.

V is TRBV6-5 and J is TRBJ2-1; 9 bases are a match to TRBD2. Trimming took 7 bases from V and 10 from J; bases not matched to a gene: 14. This CDR3 comprises 15 residues. CDR1 is MNHEY and CDR2 is SVGAGI in the germline V gene. The CDR3 DNA reads TGTGCCAGCACAAAGGGAAGGCTAGCGGGAAGAGAGCAGTTCTTC. This encodes CASTKGRLAGREQFF.

V usage is TRBV28 and J usage is TRBJ2-2; 7 bases line up with TRBD2. The V and J ends lost 5 bases and 4 bases, in that order; junction bases with no gene match: 16. The V gene's germline CDR1 is MDHEN and CDR2 SYDVKM. The length of the CDR3 is 18 residues. DNA for the CDR3: TGTGCCAGCAGTCCGATCTTGGGGAGGCGGGAGAGCACCGGGGAGCTGTTTTTT. It codes for CASSPILGRRESTGELFF.

This chain joins TRBV15 and TRBJ2-2, with 9 bases identical to TRBD1. CDR3 length equals 16 residues. The germline gives CDR1 LNHNV, CDR2 YYDKDF (reference sequence). V lost 3 bases, J lost 5 bases, and 7 bases stayed unmatched. The CDR3 region is CATSRGRDRDTGELFF. The CDR3 DNA follows: TGTGCCACCAGCAGGGGCCGGGACAGGGATACCGGGGAGCTGTTTTTT.

This clone was counted only a few times. The chain carries TRBV5-4 and TRBJ1-2, with D possibly matching TRBD1 (5 bases). CDR1 is SGHNT and CDR2 is YYREEE in the germline V gene (reference sequence). The CDR3 contains 14 residues. Trimming removed 4 bases at V and 1 base at J, with 11 bases between. CDR3 nucleotide sequence: TGTGCCAGCAGCCGGGGGACGGTTAACTATGGCTACACCTTC. Amino acids: CASSRGTVNYGYTF.

The J gene is TRBJ2-6, the V gene TRBV6-1; tentative D call: TRBD1 (5 bases). The CDR3 is 15 residues long. V shed 2 bases and J shed 2 bases, with 7 bases lying between them. Germline V gives CDR1 MNHNS, CDR2 SASEGT. CDR3 DNA: TGTGCCAGCAGTGAATCCAGGGCTGGGGCCAACGTCCTGACTTTC. Amino acid sequence: CASSESRAGANVLTF.

This chain uses TRBV19 with TRBJ1-1; D may be TRBD1 (5 bases). V was shortened by 7 bases and J by 1 base, with 7 bases between the two germline ends. The CDR3 runs 12 residues. The germline CDR1 and CDR2 sequences are LNHDA and SQIVND (reference sequence). The CDR3 here is CASTRENTEAFF. DNA for the CDR3: TGTGCCAGTACCAGGGAGAACACTGAAGCTTTCTTT.

The CDR3: CASSGPLGGEQFF. CDR3 bases: TGTGCCAGCTCAGGGCCACTGGGTGGTGAGCAGTTCTTC. The chain carries TRBV18 and TRBJ2-1; D unresolved. The V end lost 5 bases, the J end lost 9 bases, and 14 bases lay between the germline ends. CDR1 and CDR2 from the germline V gene are KGHSH and LQKENI. The CDR3 totals 13 residues.

The chain carries TRBV27 and TRBJ2-5; no clear D. V dropped 8 bases and J dropped 1 base, with 8 bases sitting between them. CDR1 and CDR2 (germline): MNHEY, SMNVEV (reference sequence). This CDR3 contains 12 residues. The CDR3 DNA reads as TGTGCCAGCCTGAGTCGCCAAGAGACCCAGTACTTC. It translates to CASLSRQETQYF.

V gene TRBV5-6 combines with J gene TRBJ2-1; 7 bases align to TRBD2. The V gene's germline CDR1 is SGHDT and CDR2 YYEEEE. This CDR3 comprises 16 residues. V shed 4 bases and J 6 bases; nucleotides not matched to a gene: 13. The CDR3 here is CASSLGDIGRVNEQFF. The CDR3 DNA reads TGTGCCAGCAGCCTAGGGGATATAGGGAGGGTCAATGAGCAGTTCTTC.

As DNA, the CDR3 is TGCGCCAGCAGCGAGGACCAAGAGACCCAGTACTTC. Amino acid sequence: CASSEDQETQYF. This sequence joins TRBV5-1 and TRBJ2-5; no reliable D call. The V gene's germline CDR1 is SGHRS and CDR2 YFSETQ. This CDR3 has 12 amino acids. Trimming removed 4 bases from V and 0 bases from J, with 4 bases in between.

Of note for this clone: Other DNA sequences in the sample encode the same CDR3. The chain couples TRBV5-4 to TRBJ2-7; 9 bases line up with TRBD1. Germline-derived CDR1 and CDR2 are SGHNT and YYREEE (reference sequence). The V segment lost 4 bases and the J segment 4 bases; nucleotides outside the gene matches: 6. The CDR3 sequence is 14 residues long. CDR3 protein: CASSKGQGLYEQYF. CDR3 coding DNA: TGTGCCAGCAGCAAGGGACAGGGTTTGTACGAGCAGTACTTC.